This T cell receptor beta chain originates from a study of shared clonotypes between healthy human individuals (dated by TCRdb to about 2020). Concerning the study at large: The cohort comprised a couple of women and a few men aged 18 to 49 years. For each donor, CD4 naive and CD4 memory were each run on three plates, CD8 naive on two plates, and CD8 memory on one plate. The study deeply sequenced blood TCR repertoires of five healthy adults to estimate repertoire size and the extent of clonotype sharing between individuals. To increase sequencing depth and limit assay-specific biases, TCR repertoire library preparation and sequencing were carried out by different laboratories using diverse techniques. Between about 0.8 and 9 billion PBMCs per donor were obtained by leukapheresis.

Concerning this clone itself: Which antigen it targets is not known. One base away there is no much larger clone; base qualities are not given.

The donors were healthy, HIV-negative adults who had no recently reported acute infections or vaccinations. Only Caucasian adults living in Nashville, Tennessee, USA were represented among the donors. CD4+ T cells were enriched through magnetic negative selection, after which naive cells were positively selected on CD45RA and the remaining negative fraction served as the memory subset. Blood was collected by leukapheresis, and PBMCs were isolated by Ficoll-Histopaque density gradient centrifugation and then cryopreserved in liquid nitrogen vapor phase. Purity and quantity of every magnetically sorted T cell population were checked by analytical flow cytometry. From each sorted fraction, genomic DNA was isolated and quantified by UV absorbance on a Nanodrop 2000c. What the study reported, not specific to this receptor: Pairwise subsampling led to the expectation that sequencing depth would affect the degree of clonotype sharing among donors. Higher generation probabilities were observed for clonotypes shared by all four sorted-subset donors than for non-shared clonotypes. Only blood was sampled, and tissue TCR repertoires likely differ from those in blood. The small number of donors limited the genetic and exposure-history diversity represented. Naive subsets generally had larger estimated clonotype richness than memory subsets. About 5% of naive CD4, 3.5% of naive CD8, about 2.1% of memory CD4, and 0.4% of memory CD8 clonotypes were shared across a few donors. Rarefaction of sorted-subset datasets indicated incomplete sequencing despite the large sequencing depth.

From a lookup of the germline V gene, CDR1 and CDR2 are KGHSH and LQKENI. Taken from cysteine to phenylalanine, the CDR3 has 16 residues. Just the 48-base CDR3 DNA is kept, in frame starting at base 1. From V the trimming removes 4 bases and from J it removes 0 bases, while the gene matches leave 6 bases of the junction unaccounted for. TCR CDR3 regions were amplified from genomic DNA by multiplex PCR using the deep immunoSEQ assay. For each cell subset, the extracted genomic DNA was distributed evenly across all wells of several immunoSEQ 96-well plates, and each plate served as one replicate. For sorted subsets, approximately 210 ng of genomic DNA, equivalent to 25,000 to 35,000 T cell genomes, went into each replicate PCR. The purified libraries were quantified using a Qubit 3.0 fluorometer, sized with a Bioanalyzer 2100, and then quantified again using the KAPA Library Quantification kit. A separate single-read 150-cycle Illumina NextSeq 550 flow cell was used to sequence each immunoSEQ 96-well plate. Under the source paper's analysis protocol: The immunoSEQ output contained only junctional sequences without quality scores, so filtering could not match that applied to full-length reads. To assign V/J genes and CDR3, sequences were annotated using PyIR, a Python wrapper for IgBLAST v1.9, with IMGT germline references. Reads with weak V/J assignments (E-value above 1e-6), missing CDR3, stop codons, out-of-frame junctions, or ambiguous translated residues were removed. V3J clonotypes were defined as sequences sharing the same inferred V gene, J gene, and CDR3 amino acid sequence. Percentage overlap between repertoires was calculated by dividing the number of shared unique clonotypes by the size of the smaller repertoire. RTK rarefaction, the Chao1 estimator, and Recon v2.1 estimates of unobserved clonotypes were used to assess repertoire richness. For all TCRbeta clonotypes obtained by the gDNA method from several donors, generation probabilities were computed with OLGA. Drawn from immuneACCESS, this table holds only the in-frame rearrangements with V and J called that TCRdb kept. Clones are partly lost; checked studies trace under half to an unresolved V gene and leave the rest unexplained. D and trimming were read from the DNA, whereas the V and J calls and clone size are those reported in that table. The table for this sample lists some 2,000,000 clones; about 94% of them were counted only once. The top ten constitute around 0.13% of the sample.

The sequence is built from TRBV18 and TRBJ2-1, with 7 central nucleotides matching TRBD2. Sequencing used naive CD4+ T cells sorted from blood. This sample's cell subset or site label indicates: CD45RA+ positively selected. The receptor was derived from a man younger than 35 in good health. The CDR3 region has the sequence CASSRLGGSSYNEQFF. Read as DNA, the sequence is TGTGCCAGCTCACGACTAGGCGGGAGCTCCTACAATGAGCAGTTCTTC.